One sample yielded the 8 T cell receptor beta chains listed below, sequenced in a study of T cells in Graves' hyperthyroidism and ophthalmopathy. RNA transcripts yielded amplified TCR beta CDR3 regions. The TCR CDR3 was amplified in a first-round RT-PCR using the HTBI primer set. One entry per CDR3 protein results from TCRdb running MiXCR on the multiplex PCR reads. The table shows fewer than 700,000 distinct CDR3 sequences, with more than 15% occurring only once. Sequencing was performed on blood. Every receptor here comes from a woman younger than 35 with Graves' ophthalmopathy.

Only a few counts were recorded for this clonotype. The chain joins TRBV19 to TRBJ2-6; D uncertain. In germline, CDR1 is LNHDA, CDR2 SQIVND (reference sequence). This CDR3 is built from 16 residues. Trimming removed 3 bases at V and 0 bases at J, with 9 bases between. CDR3 amino acids: CASSILLFSGANVLTF. DNA of the CDR3: TGTGCCAGTAGTATCCTTCTCTTCTCTGGGGCCAACGTCCTGACTTTC.

The sample holds a few counts of this clonotype. The genes are TRBV28 and TRBJ2-3; 9 bases are a match to TRBD1. Trimming removed 2 bases from V and 5 bases from J; junction bases left unmatched: 8. Looked up from germline, CDR1 is MDHEN and CDR2 is SYDVKM. CDR3 length equals 16 residues. The CDR3: CASSLAGTGLEDTQYF. The CDR3 DNA follows: TGTGCCAGCAGTTTAGCCGGGACAGGGTTGGAAGATACGCAGTATTTT.

CDR3 sequence: CASMETEGTEAFF. As DNA, the CDR3 is TGTGCCAGCATGGAGACCGAGGGGACTGAAGCTTTCTTT. The rearrangement joins TRBV25-1 to TRBJ1-1, with D perhaps matching TRBD1 (5 bases). CDR1 is MGHDK, CDR2 SYGVNS, per germline. Trimming removed 7 bases at V and 5 bases at J, with 14 bases between. This CDR3 is 13 amino acids long.

This clonotype was counted many times. This chain uses TRBV20-1 with TRBJ2-5, with 7 nucleotides matching TRBD2. Trimming at V came to 6 bases and at J to 0 bases, leaving 10 bases not matched to a gene. Germline CDR1 and CDR2: DFQATT and SNEGSKA (reference sequence). The length of the CDR3 is 15 residues. Here the CDR3 reads CSADGASGNQETQYF. The CDR3 nucleotides are TGCAGTGCCGACGGGGCTAGCGGAAACCAAGAGACCCAGTACTTC.

This clonotype was counted many times. The chain recombines TRBV12-3 or TRBV12-4 with TRBJ2-1, with a weak D call TRBD1 (6 bases). The length of the CDR3 is 15 residues. Trimming took off 3 bases at V and 6 bases at J, with 15 bases between the two ends. The CDR3 DNA is TGTGCCAGCAGTTTTGGCACAGGGTTAGGCAATGAGCAGTTCTTC. It yields the protein CASSFGTGLGNEQFF.

This clonotype was recorded at least ten times. V and J are TRBV30 and TRBJ1-5; D is unresolved. Germline V gene sequence: CDR1 GTSNPN, CDR2 SVGIG (reference sequence). With 3 bases removed from V and 5 bases from J, the gap between germline ends came to 17 bases. The CDR3 totals 15 residues. Here the CDR3 reads CAWSGRIIYDQPQHF. The CDR3 region has the DNA TGTGCCTGGAGCGGAAGAATCATATACGATCAGCCCCAGCATTTT.

This clonotype was seen at least ten times. The V call is TRBV3-1, the J call TRBJ2-7; either TRBD1 or TRBD2 may supply D (5 bases each). Trimming stripped 2 bases from V and 5 bases from J, with 10 bases between. Per the germline V gene, CDR1 is LGHDT and CDR2 is YNNKEL (reference sequence). This CDR3 has 13 amino acids. The CDR3 DNA reads TGTGCCAGCAGCCAACCGGGACGGGACGAGCAGTACTTC. Translation: CASSQPGRDEQYF.

V and J are TRBV29-1 and TRBJ1-2, with D uncertain. This CDR3 region has 11 residues. V was trimmed by 4 bases and J by 6 bases, leaving 9 bases between them. The germline V gene has CDR1 SQVTM and CDR2 ANQGSEA. CDR3 sequence reads: CSVGSSDGYTF. The CDR3 DNA sequence: TGCAGCGTTGGGTCTTCGGATGGCTACACCTTC.